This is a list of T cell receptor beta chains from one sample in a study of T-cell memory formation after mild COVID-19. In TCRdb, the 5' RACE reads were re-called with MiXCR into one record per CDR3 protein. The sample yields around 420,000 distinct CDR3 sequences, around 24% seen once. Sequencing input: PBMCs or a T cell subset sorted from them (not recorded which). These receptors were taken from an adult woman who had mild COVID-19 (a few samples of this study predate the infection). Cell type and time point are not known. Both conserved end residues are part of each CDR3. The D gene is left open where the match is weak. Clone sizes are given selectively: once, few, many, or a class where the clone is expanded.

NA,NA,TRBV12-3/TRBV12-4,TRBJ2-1,TGTGCCAGCAGTCTGGAGGGGGGCCCTTTAGAGCAGTTCTTC,CASSLEGGPLEQFF
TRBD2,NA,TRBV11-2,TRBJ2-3,TGTGCCAGCAGCTCGTGGACTAGCGGGGCGCAAGATACGCAGTATTTT,CASSSWTSGAQDTQYF
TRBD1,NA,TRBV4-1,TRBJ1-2,TGCGCCAGCAGCCGCAGACCCCTGGACAGGGACGGCTACACCTTC,CASSRRPLDRDGYTF
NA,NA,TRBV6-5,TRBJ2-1,TGTGCCAGCAGGGACCCCCCCTACAATGAGCAGTTCTTC,CASRDPPYNEQFF
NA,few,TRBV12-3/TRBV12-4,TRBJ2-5,TGTGCCAGCAGTTCCGTCGCTGAGACCCAGTACTTC,CASSSVAETQYF
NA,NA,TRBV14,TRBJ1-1,TGTGCCAGCAGCCCCTTGACAGGTGTGAACACTGAAGCTTTCTTT,CASSPLTGVNTEAFF
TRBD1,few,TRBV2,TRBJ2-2,TGTGCCAGCAGTAAAACCGGGACAGGGACGAACACCGGGGAGCTGTTTTTT,CASSKTGTGTNTGELFF
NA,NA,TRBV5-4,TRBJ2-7,TGTGCCAGCAGCTTGAGGGGGTGGGGACTCTACGAGCAGTACTTC,CASSLRGWGLYEQYF
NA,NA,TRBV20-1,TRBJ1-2,TGCAGTGCTAGAATGGCTGGGGGGCGCGACTATGGCTACACCTTC,CSARMAGGRDYGYTF
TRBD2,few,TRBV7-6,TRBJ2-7,TGTGCCAGCAGCTTAACCACGGCTAGCGGTTACTACGAGCAGTACTTC,CASSLTTASGYYEQYF
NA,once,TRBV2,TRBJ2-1,TGTGCCAGCAGTGATGTGGGGAGGGGGGGCAGCAATGAGCAGTTCTTC,CASSDVGRGGSNEQFF
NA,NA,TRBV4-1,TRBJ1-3,TGCGCCAGCAGCCAAGAAGGGATCGGAAACACCATATATTTT,CASSQEGIGNTIYF
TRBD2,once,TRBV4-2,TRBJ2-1,TGTGCCAGCAGCCCTCCGCGGGGGATTGAGGAGTTCTTC,CASSPPRGIEEFF
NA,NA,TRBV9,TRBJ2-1,TGTGCCAGCAGCGTATACGCCGGGACGGGACACAATGAGCAGTTCTTC,CASSVYAGTGHNEQFF
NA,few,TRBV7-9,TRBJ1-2,TGTGCCAGCAGCTTAGACGGCAGGGGAAACTATGGCTACACCTTC,CASSLDGRGNYGYTF
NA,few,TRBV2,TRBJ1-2,TGTGCCAGTCATCCCAATGTCGGGTCCTATGGCTACACCTTC,CASHPNVGSYGYTF
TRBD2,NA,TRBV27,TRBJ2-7,TGTGCCAGCAGTTTATCGAGGACTAGTTCCTACGAGCAGTACTTC,CASSLSRTSSYEQYF
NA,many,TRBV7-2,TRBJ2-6,TGTGCCAGCAGCTTAAGTGGCTCTGGGGCCAACGTCCTGACTTTC,CASSLSGSGANVLTF
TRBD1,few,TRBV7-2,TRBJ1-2,TGTGCCAGCAGCACGAGGGACAGGGCCCATGGCTACACCTTC,CASSTRDRAHGYTF
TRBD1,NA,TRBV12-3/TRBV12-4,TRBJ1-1,TGTGCCAGCACAAGGGCCAGGGGGATGAACACTGAAGCTTTCTTT,CASTRARGMNTEAFF
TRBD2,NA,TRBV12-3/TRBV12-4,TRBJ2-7,TGTGCCAGCAGTGGACTAGCGGGCCCTATCTCCTACGAGCAGTACTTC,CASSGLAGPISYEQYF
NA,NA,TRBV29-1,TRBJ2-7,TGCAGCGTTGAAGACCTGTTCGACGAGCAGTACTTC,CSVEDLFDEQYF
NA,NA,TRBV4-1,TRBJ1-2,TGCGCCAGCAGCCTTCCGTCGGGAGCCAACTATGGCTACACCTTC,CASSLPSGANYGYTF
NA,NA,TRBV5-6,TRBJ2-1,TGTGCCAGCAGCTTGGGAGGGCCCCCTAGCTCCTACAATGAGCAGTTCTTC,CASSLGGPPSSYNEQFF
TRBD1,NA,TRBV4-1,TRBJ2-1,TGCGCCAGCAGCCAAGATAGGACAGGGCGCTACAATGAGCAGTTCTTC,CASSQDRTGRYNEQFF
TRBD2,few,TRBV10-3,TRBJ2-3,TGTGCCATCAGTGAGCCGGGACTAGCCCATTCGACGCAGTATTTT,CAISEPGLAHSTQYF
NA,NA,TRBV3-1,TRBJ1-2,TGTGCCAGCAGCCAAGATGTCCAAGATAGCGGCTACACCTTC,CASSQDVQDSGYTF
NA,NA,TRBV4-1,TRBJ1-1,TGCGCCAGCAGGGCCGTGGGAGGTAGGAAGACTGAAGCTTTCTTT,CASRAVGGRKTEAFF
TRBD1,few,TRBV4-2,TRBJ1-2,TGTGCCAGCAGCGAGGGACAGGGGAACTATGGCTACACCTTC,CASSEGQGNYGYTF
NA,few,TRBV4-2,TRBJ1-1,TGTGCCAGCAGCCAGAACGGAGGGCGGGACACTGAAGCTTTCTTT,CASSQNGGRDTEAFF
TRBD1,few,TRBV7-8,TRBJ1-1,TGTGCCAGCAGCATCCAGGGGGGCAAAGCTTTCTTT,CASSIQGGKAFF
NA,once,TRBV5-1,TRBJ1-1,TGCGCCAGCAGCCAGGAACTGGATCTGGGGACTGAAGCTTTCTTT,CASSQELDLGTEAFF
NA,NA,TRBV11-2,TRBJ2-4,TGTGCCAGCAGCTTACTCAGGGGTCGAGAGAACATTCAGTACTTC,CASSLLRGRENIQYF
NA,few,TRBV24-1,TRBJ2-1,TGTGCCACCAGTGATTTCCAGGGTTCCAATGAGCAGTTCTTC,CATSDFQGSNEQFF
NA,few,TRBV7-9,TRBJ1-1,TGTGCCAGCAGGCCAACCGGGACGGACACTGAAGCTTTCTTT,CASRPTGTDTEAFF
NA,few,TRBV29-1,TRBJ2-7,TGCAGCGCCGGCGGTCTCGAGCAGTACTTC,CSAGGLEQYF
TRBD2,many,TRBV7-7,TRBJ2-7,TGTGCCAATGGGGCCGGAGCTAGCGGGGGGCGATACGAGCAGTACTTC,CANGAGASGGRYEQYF
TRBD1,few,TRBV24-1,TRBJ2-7,TGTGCCACCAGTGATCCCGGGACAGGGGCCTACGAGCAGTACTTC,CATSDPGTGAYEQYF
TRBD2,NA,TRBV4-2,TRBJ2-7,TGTGCCAGCAGCCAAGTGCCGGGACTAGCGGGGGGATTCTCCTACGAGCAGTACTTC,CASSQVPGLAGGFSYEQYF
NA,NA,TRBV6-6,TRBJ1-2,TGTGCCAGCAGTTACTCTCAGGCCTCTAACTATGGCTACACCTTC,CASSYSQASNYGYTF
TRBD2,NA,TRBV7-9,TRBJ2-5,TGTGCCAGCAGCTTATTGGTAGCGGGGAGTGTTGAGACCCAGTACTTC,CASSLLVAGSVETQYF
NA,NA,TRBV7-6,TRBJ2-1,TGTGCCAGCAGATCTAGCGAGGGTGAGCAGTTCTTC,CASRSSEGEQFF
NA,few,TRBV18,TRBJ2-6,TGTGCCAGCCACTTGACCACAGCGTCACCACTGACTTTC,CASHLTTASPLTF
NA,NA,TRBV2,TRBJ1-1,TGTGCCAGCAGCGATAGGGGCCGGAACACTGAAGCTTTCTTT,CASSDRGRNTEAFF
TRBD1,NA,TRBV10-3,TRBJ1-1,TGTGCCATCAGTGAGCCAAGGGGACAGGGGGCAACTGAAGCTTTCTTT,CAISEPRGQGATEAFF
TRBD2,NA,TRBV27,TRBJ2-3,TGTGCCAGCAGTCCAGGACTAGCGGGGAGCACAGATACGCAGTATTTT,CASSPGLAGSTDTQYF
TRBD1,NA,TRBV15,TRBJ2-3,TGTGCCACCAGCAGAGGGGACAGGGGCACAGATACGCAGTATTTT,CATSRGDRGTDTQYF
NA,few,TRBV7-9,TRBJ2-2,TGTGCCAGCAGCTTAGCACCCCTAGGCGGGGAGCTGTTTTTT,CASSLAPLGGELFF
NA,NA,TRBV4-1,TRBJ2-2,TGCGCCAGCAGCCAAGACCTGAACACCGGGGAGCTGTTTTTT,CASSQDLNTGELFF
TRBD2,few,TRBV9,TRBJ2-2,TGTGCCAGCAGCGTAGGCGGGGGGAACACCGGGGAGCTGTTTTTT,CASSVGGGNTGELFF
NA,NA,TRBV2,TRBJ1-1,TGTGCCAGCAGTGGTAGGGACCGAGCTTTCTTT,CASSGRDRAFF
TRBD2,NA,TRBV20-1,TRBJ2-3,TGCAGTGCTAGATCTCACGGGACTAGCATGGGCAAGGCGCAGTATTTT,CSARSHGTSMGKAQYF
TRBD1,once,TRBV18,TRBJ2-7,TGTGCCAGCTCACCAGGGACAGGTGACGAGCAGTACTTC,CASSPGTGDEQYF
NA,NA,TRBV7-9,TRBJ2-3,TGTGCCAGCAGCTTAGAGGGAATGGGCACAGATACGCAGTATTTT,CASSLEGMGTDTQYF
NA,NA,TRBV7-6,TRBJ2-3,TGTGCCAGCAGCTTAGTGCCCGGGGTTGGGACAGATACGCAGTATTTT,CASSLVPGVGTDTQYF
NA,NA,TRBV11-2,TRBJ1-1,TGTGCCAGCAGCCCCCGCCACCAGCTGAACACTGAAGCTTTCTTT,CASSPRHQLNTEAFF
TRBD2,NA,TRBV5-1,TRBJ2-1,TGCGCCAGCAGAGCTAGCGGGGGGAGCTCCTACAATGAGCAGTTCTTC,CASRASGGSSYNEQFF